This entry lists 22 T cell receptor beta chains sequenced from one sample in a study of glioma-infiltrating T cells. Amplification of TCR alpha and beta CDR3 regions from RNA used iRepertoire nested multiplex PCR. Using its own MiXCR run on the multiplex PCR reads, TCRdb lists one record per CDR3 protein. Counted here are approximately 90,000 distinct CDR3 sequences, approximately 22% occurring once; the ten biggest clones make up about 6.6%. Input material: glioma tissue, nonneoplastic brain tissue, or PBMCs (not recorded which). The receptor set was obtained from a human donor with low-grade glioma or glioblastoma, undergoing nonglioma brain surgery, or in good health (not recorded which).

V and J are TRBV5-4 and TRBJ1-1, with D hard to call. The CDR3 length is 13 residues. Germline V CDR1 and CDR2: SGHNT, YYREEE (reference sequence). The V gene lost 2 bases and the J gene lost 5 bases, with 10 bases spanning the gap. CDR3 region: CASSFLGRTEAFF. DNA of the CDR3: TGTGCCAGCAGCTTTTTAGGAAGGACTGAAGCTTTCTTT.

This clonotype was recorded many times. The chain joins TRBV7-9 to TRBJ1-1, with D perhaps matching TRBD1 (5 bases). Trimming took off 0 bases at V and 0 bases at J, with 8 bases between the two ends. The CDR3 sequence is 15 residues long. Germline V gene data show CDR1 as SEHNR and CDR2 as FQNEAQ (reference sequence). The CDR3 here is CASSLAGRLNTEAFF. Here the CDR3 DNA reads TGTGCCAGCAGCTTAGCGGGGCGTCTGAACACTGAAGCTTTCTTT. The full variable domain, rest sourced from reference TRBV7-9 and TRBJ1-1, is DTGVSQNPRHKITKRGQNVTFRCDPISEHNRLYWYRQTLGQGPEFLTYFQNEAQLEKSRLLSDRFSAERPKGSFSTLEIQRTEQGDSAMYLCASSLAGRLNTEAFFGQGTRLTVV.

This clonotype showed up many times. The rearrangement uses TRBV7-9 and TRBJ1-5; no clear D gene. The CDR3 sequence is 12 residues long. Germline V gives CDR1 SEHNR, CDR2 FQNEAQ (reference sequence). V was cut by 1 base and J by 6 bases, with 4 bases left in between. The CDR3 nucleotides are TGTGCCAGCAGCTTAGACGTTCAGCCCCAGCATTTT. Translated: CASSLDVQPQHF.

There are many counts of this clonotype. The rearrangement uses TRBV12-3 or TRBV12-4 and TRBJ1-3; D gene uncertain. The CDR3 runs 15 residues. The V gene lost 1 base and the J gene lost 2 bases, with 9 bases spanning the gap. Here the CDR3 DNA reads TGTGCCAGCAGTTTAGTATCGACGGCTGGAAACACCATATATTTT. As protein: CASSLVSTAGNTIYF.

This clonotype was observed at least ten times. J is TRBJ1-5 and V is TRBV10-2; D may be TRBD1 (6 bases). CDR1 is WSHSY and CDR2 is SAAADI in the germline V gene. The CDR3 consists of 15 residues. Trimming left V 4 bases short and J 4 bases short, with 14 bases between. CDR3 protein: CASSATRTENQPQHF. The CDR3 nucleotides read TGCGCCAGCAGTGCGACCCGGACAGAAAATCAGCCCCAGCATTTT.

This clonotype was recorded a few times. This rearrangement joins TRBV12-3 or TRBV12-4 to TRBJ2-3, with D perhaps being TRBD1 or TRBD2 (5 bases each). The CDR3 runs 12 residues. V was cut by 6 bases and J by 8 bases, with 12 bases left in between. CDR3 bases: TGTGCCAGCAGCTCACCTGGGGGTACGCAGTATTTT. Translated, it gives CASSSPGGTQYF.

For this clonotype: It is likely a read error, because the conserved phenylalanine at the end of the CDR3 is missing. The chain joins TRBV25-1 to TRBJ1-6; D remains ambiguous. Germline CDR1 is MGHDK and CDR2 is SYGVNS. The CDR3 consists of 14 residues. As DNA, the CDR3 is TGTGTCAGCATAGGGAGCTCCTATAATTCACCCCTCCACTGT. Protein product: CVSIGSSYNSPLHC.

The V call is TRBV12-3 or TRBV12-4, the J call TRBJ1-1, with 7 bases that match TRBD1. This CDR3 has 12 residues. The V and J ends lost 3 bases and 8 bases, in that order; junction bases with no gene match: 3. CDR3 amino acids: CASSFSRGEAFF. The CDR3 DNA sequence: TGTGCCAGCAGTTTTTCCAGGGGGGAAGCTTTCTTT.

This clonotype showed up many times. The V and J genes are TRBV5-4 and TRBJ1-1; 11 bases line up with TRBD1. Germline V CDR1 and CDR2: SGHNT, YYREEE (reference sequence). There are 17 residues in the CDR3. V shed 4 bases, J shed 5 bases, and the junction held 13 bases outside the gene matches. CDR3 DNA: TGTGCCAGCAGCAAAGGGACAGGGGGTACCTTAGATACTGAAGCTTTCTTT. Protein: CASSKGTGGTLDTEAFF.

This clonotype was seen ten or more times. The genes are TRBV3-1 and TRBJ2-5; D might be TRBD1 (5 bases). CDR1 LGHDT and CDR2 YNNKEL come from the germline V gene (reference sequence). V gave up 2 bases and J gave up 5 bases, with 12 bases separating them. The CDR3 totals 14 residues. Written as DNA, the CDR3 is TGTGCCAGCAGCCAATTAGGGGCTGGGGAGACCCAGTACTTC. Translating gives CASSQLGAGETQYF.

Ten or more counts support this clonotype. The V gene is TRBV6-1, the J gene TRBJ1-3; D is perhaps TRBD1 (6 bases). The CDR3 totals 14 residues. Germline CDR1 reads MNHNS; CDR2 reads SASEGT. Trimming pared 7 bases from V and 5 bases from J, leaving 15 bases between. The CDR3 here is CASTRRGFRNTIYF. DNA of the CDR3: TGTGCCAGCACTCGCAGGGGCTTCCGAAACACCATATATTTT.

The chain is built from TRBV5-1 and TRBJ2-5, with D possibly TRBD1 on 5 matching bases. The CDR3 is 13 residues long. The germline V gene encodes CDR1 SGHRS and CDR2 YFSETQ. Trimming left V 3 bases short and J 5 bases short, with 11 bases between. Written as DNA, the CDR3 is TGCGCCAGCAGCTCGTCGACAGAGGAGACCCAGTACTTC. It yields the protein CASSSSTEETQYF.

This clonotype is classed as medium-sized. The chain is built from TRBV7-9 and TRBJ1-1; D not certain. The V end lost 5 bases, the J end lost 0 bases, and 7 bases lay between the germline ends. The CDR3 runs 13 residues. Germline CDR1 SEHNR, CDR2 FQNEAQ (reference sequence). CDR3 amino acids: CASSRNMNTEAFF. The CDR3 DNA follows: TGTGCCAGCAGCAGGAATATGAACACTGAAGCTTTCTTT.

This clonotype showed up many times. The chain employs TRBV3-1 and TRBJ2-7; no clear D. Germline assignment: CDR1 LGHDT and CDR2 YNNKEL (reference sequence). This CDR3 contains 13 residues. Trimming removed 1 base from V and 3 bases from J, with 7 bases in between. This CDR3 reads CASSQGHFYEQYF. The CDR3 nucleotides are TGTGCCAGCAGCCAAGGACATTTCTACGAGCAGTACTTC.

As concerns this clonotype: This may arise from a read error, as a much more abundant clone is one base away. This chain links TRBV2 with TRBJ1-6; 8 bases align to TRBD1. This CDR3 has 14 residues. Trimming at V came to 6 bases and at J to 2 bases, leaving 0 bases not matched to a gene. Germline loops: CDR1 SNHLY, CDR2 FYNNEI. Here the CDR3 reads CASRQGAYNSPLHF. CDR3 DNA: TGTGCCAGCAGACAGGGGGCCTATAATTCACCCCTCCACTTT.

The chain carries TRBV29-1 and TRBJ2-7; no firm D call. CDR3 size: 13 residues. V shed 1 base and J shed 7 bases, with 14 bases lying between them. CDR1 SQVTM and CDR2 ANQGSEA come from the germline V gene. As DNA, the CDR3 is TGCAGCGTTGAAGGTGGCAGTGAAGGGGAGCAGTACTTC. This encodes CSVEGGSEGEQYF.

The rearrangement uses TRBV12-3 or TRBV12-4 and TRBJ2-1, with TRBD2 identical over 8 bases. The CDR3 sequence is 12 residues long. Trimming cost V 8 bases and J 9 bases; bases outside gene matches: 6. This CDR3 reads CASGLAGGEQFF. The DNA of the CDR3 is TGTGCCAGCGGGCTAGCGGGCGGTGAGCAGTTCTTC.

V usage is TRBV7-2 and J usage is TRBJ1-5; D uncertain. Looked up from germline, CDR1 is SGHTA and CDR2 is FQGNSA. V was cut by 1 base and J by 0 bases, with 7 bases left in between. The CDR3 is 15 residues long. The CDR3 protein is CASSLGQDSNQPQHF. In nucleotides, the CDR3 is TGTGCCAGCAGCTTAGGGCAGGATAGCAATCAGCCCCAGCATTTT.

This clonotype was detected ten times or more. V usage is TRBV3-1 and J usage is TRBJ1-1; no clear D gene. Germline assignment: CDR1 LGHDT and CDR2 YNNKEL (reference sequence). The V end was cut by 3 bases, the J end by 5 bases, with 7 bases between. CDR3 size: 12 residues. The CDR3 loop reads CASSHGRTEAFF. CDR3 nucleotides: TGTGCCAGCAGCCACGGGAGGACTGAAGCTTTCTTT.

In this sample, this clonotype turned up many times. The chain carries TRBV2 and TRBJ1-6; D unclear. The CDR3 is made up of 15 amino acids. Germline V gives CDR1 SNHLY, CDR2 FYNNEI. V gave up 3 bases and J gave up 4 bases, with 10 bases separating them. The CDR3 DNA follows: TGTGCCAGCAGTGACTTACAGTATTATAATTCACCCCTCCACTTT. Translation: CASSDLQYYNSPLHF.

This clonotype was seen repeatedly, ten times or more. The chain employs TRBV20-1 and TRBJ2-1; 9 bases align to TRBD2. Trimming cost V 3 bases and J 4 bases; bases outside gene matches: 4. Germline V CDR1 and CDR2: DFQATT, SNEGSKA (reference sequence). The CDR3 runs to 14 residues. The CDR3 sequence: CSASRREGYNEQFF. In DNA, the CDR3 is TGCAGTGCTAGTAGGCGGGAGGGATACAATGAGCAGTTCTTC.

As regards this clonotype: A read error may explain this, as a much larger clone is one base away. The chain employs TRBV20-1 and TRBJ1-4, with TRBD1 matching over 10 bases. The V and J ends lost 2 bases and 8 bases, in that order; junction bases with no gene match: 5. The CDR3 extends over 14 amino acids. Germline V gives CDR1 DFQATT, CDR2 SNEGSKA (reference sequence). The CDR3 protein is CSARPGQGDEKLFF. CDR3 bases: TGCAGTGCTAGACCCGGACAGGGGGACGAAAAACTGTTTTTT.